This T cell receptor beta chain was profiled in a study of post-analysis software for immune sequencing data. Study-wide findings and caveats: TRBV5-6, TRBV5-1 and TRBV20-1 belonged to a set of a few TRBV segments that were more frequent in patients than controls. In multiple sclerosis, normalized Chao1 diversity was significantly below that of controls.

There are a few counts of this clonotype. The antigen remains unidentified. Prepared TCR beta cDNA libraries contained unique molecular identifiers. T cells numbering about 0.95 to 10 million gave rise to roughly 0.5 million cDNA molecules. TCRdb ran MiXCR on the PCR reads and lists one entry per CDR3 protein. Of roughly 540,000 distinct CDR3 sequences listed, about a third are singletons. V was pared by 7 bases and J by 0 bases, with 11 bases between. The CDR3 totals 14 residues. This receptor was identified in a girl under 18 with multiple sclerosis. The chain combines TRBV12-3 or TRBV12-4 with TRBJ2-3; D not certain. The sequenced sample consisted of blood. The CDR3 nucleotides are TGTGCCAGCACATGGCATGGGAGCACAGATACGCAGTATTTT. It codes for CASTWHGSTDTQYF.